This T cell receptor beta chain was identified during a study of T-cell reconstitution after alpha-beta-depleted transplantation in children. Study-wide findings and caveats: It was newly produced T cells that mostly accounted for T-cell counts and diversity one year after transplant. Approximately two months post-transplant, alpha-beta T cells reportedly originated from several hundred expanded graft clones.

This clonotype was counted at least ten times. Its cognate antigen is unknown. V shed 8 bases, J shed 5 bases, and the junction held 1 base outside the gene matches. The CDR3 length is 12 residues. Germline values: CDR1 SEHNR, CDR2 FQNEAQ (reference sequence). The authors prepared the TCRbeta library with unique molecular identifiers. TCRdb passed the PCR reads through MiXCR, listing each CDR3 protein once. The sample includes a few hundred thousand distinct CDR3 sequences, roughly 9.1% seen only once; the top ten take around 7.6%. The receptor's source is a boy under three years old with acute myeloid leukemia, due to receive a stem cell transplant. This sample comprised PBMCs, obtained before TCRalphabeta/CD19-depleted stem cell transplant. The rearrangement joins TRBV7-9 to TRBJ2-1; 9 bases map to TRBD1. The CDR3 DNA follows: TGTGCCAGCCGGGACAGGGACAATGAGCAGTTCTTC. This sequence encodes CASRDRDNEQFF. The complete variable domain, with remaining parts taken from reference TRBV7-9 and TRBJ2-1, reads DTGVSQNPRHKITKRGQNVTFRCDPISEHNRLYWYRQTLGQGPEFLTYFQNEAQLEKSRLLSDRFSAERPKGSFSTLEIQRTEQGDSAMYLCASRDRDNEQFFGPGTRLTVL.